This T cell receptor beta chain comes out of a study of T cells in Graves' hyperthyroidism and ophthalmopathy (dated by TCRdb to about 2019). Concerning the study at large: Peripheral blood was collected at initial diagnosis, before any treatment. TCR V-J signatures able to tell the groups apart were searched for in a discovery cohort of 90 to 100 patients, of whom fewer than 45 had Graves' ophthalmopathy and about 60 had stable Graves' hyperthyroidism. Whether ophthalmopathy could be predicted prospectively was tested in an independent validation cohort made up of under 20 hyperthyroidism patients plus 17 patients who later progressed to ophthalmopathy. The 75 to 100 discovery patients were divided at random into training and test sets in a 7:3 ratio. In roughly six Graves' hyperthyroidism patients, the study also compared T-cell repertoires from thyroid tissue with T-cell repertoires from blood. Once sampling was done, hyperthyroidism patients were given methimazole at a starting dose of 30 mg daily, whereas ophthalmopathy patients were given high-dose intravenous methylprednisolone. According to the paper, TCR Vbeta CDR3 sequencing was carried out on about 140 peripheral blood samples, which came from around 43 ophthalmopathy, 80 or so hyperthyroidism and approximately 17 progressor patients.

What the work shows at the level of the full study, not this receptor alone: During validation, the model predicted progression to ophthalmopathy a median of around 7 months ahead of onset, with approximately 71% sensitivity and 72% to 80% specificity. A 13 V-J signature model separated ophthalmopathy from stable hyperthyroidism, with 87.88% sensitivity and roughly 81% specificity in cross-validation and 80%/75% in testing. Blood samples also contained most of the expanded thyroid clonotypes (frequency above 0.001), which suggests that blood repertoires may reflect thyroid immune responses. Sample size was not statistically predetermined, and blinding of investigators to group allocation was not performed.

The TCR beta CDR3 regions were amplified from the RNA transcripts. A first-round RT-PCR of the TCR CDR3 used the HTBI primer set with the Qiagen OneStep RT-PCR kit. Libraries were constructed in a second round of multiplex PCR, after which size selection and purification were carried out. The libraries were sequenced on an Illumina HiSeq2000 using paired-end 100 bp reads. Processing in the source paper ran as follows. SOAPnuke was used to process the raw data, with reads discarded if the reads contained adapters or uncalled bases, had a mean Phred below 15, or lacked an exact constant-primer or identifier match. COPE v1.2.5 was used to merge high-quality paired reads, and clonotypes were defined as unique nucleotide sequences. Clonotypes were aligned to IMGT TRBV, TRBD and TRBJ reference segments using MiTCR v1.1. The analysis was restricted to V-J combinations with a frequency above 0.0001, which together covered 98% to 99.2% of the repertoires. The TCS score was defined as F50 (clonal expansion) divided by E x V (chaos), with BLOSUM62-based TCRdist calculated between CDR3 peptides within each V-J. Welch's t-statistics and random forest reduced 514 V-J features to roughly 13, which were used in a naive Bayes classifier (R e1071). In TCRdb, the public reads were trimmed at Q25 with fastp and aligned with MiXCR, with productive beta chains retained. Identical CDR3 proteins give one entry, which carries the most common genes and DNA. In this record, the V and J calls reflect TCRdb's handling and not the investigators' own analysis. The sample contains 490,000 or so distinct CDR3 sequences, 22% of them found a single time. Less than 65% of the sample rests with the top ten.

This clonotype was recorded a few times. It has no known antigen specificity. No base quality information exists; no much larger clone differs at one position. In the ophthalmopathy patients, disease was moderately to severely active, with a Clinical Activity Score of 3 or more, a NOSPECS grade of 4 or more, and a duration of less than 3 months. The study excluded patients with uncontrolled infections, other autoimmune diseases, pregnancy or lactation. Clinical symptoms, serum thyroxine and TRAb, thyroid ultrasound, and orbital computed tomography formed the basis for the diagnoses. PBMCs were isolated from about 10 ml of fresh peripheral blood by Ficoll-Paque density gradient centrifugation. Total RNA was extracted with Trizol reagent, and quality was checked on an Agilent 2100 Bioanalyzer. Trimming takes 7 bases from V and 3 bases from J, and the germline ends sit 10 bases apart. The CDR3, cysteine through phenylalanine, is 12 amino acids long. CDR3 DNA only is kept here, 36 bases in frame from base 1.

The TCR comes from a woman aged 70-85 years with Graves' ophthalmopathy. This chain is built from TRBV12-3 or TRBV12-4 and TRBJ2-7; TRBD1 might be the D gene, on 6 matching bases. Sequencing was done on a sample of blood. In nucleotide form, the sequence is TGTGCCAGCACCCTGACAGGCTACGAGCAGTACTTC. The encoded protein is CASTLTGYEQYF.